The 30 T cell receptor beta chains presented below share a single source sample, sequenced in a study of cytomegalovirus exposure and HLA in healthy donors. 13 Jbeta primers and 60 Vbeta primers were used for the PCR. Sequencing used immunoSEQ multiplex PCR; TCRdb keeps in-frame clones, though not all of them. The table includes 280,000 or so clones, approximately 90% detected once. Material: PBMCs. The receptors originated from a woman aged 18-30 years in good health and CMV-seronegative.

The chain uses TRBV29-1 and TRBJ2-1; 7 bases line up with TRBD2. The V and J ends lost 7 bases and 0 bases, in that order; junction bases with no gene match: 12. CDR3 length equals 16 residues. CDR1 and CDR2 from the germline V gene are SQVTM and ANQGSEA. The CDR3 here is CSGHTSARSSYNEQFF. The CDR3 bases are TGCAGCGGCCATACTAGCGCTCGAAGCTCCTACAATGAGCAGTTCTTC.

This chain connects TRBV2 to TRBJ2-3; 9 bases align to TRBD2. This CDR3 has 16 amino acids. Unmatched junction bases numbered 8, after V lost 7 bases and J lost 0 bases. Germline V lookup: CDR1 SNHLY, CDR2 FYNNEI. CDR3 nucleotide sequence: TGTGCCAGCAATCGCGGGGGGGCCATAAGCACAGATACGCAGTATTTT. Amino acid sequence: CASNRGGAISTDTQYF.

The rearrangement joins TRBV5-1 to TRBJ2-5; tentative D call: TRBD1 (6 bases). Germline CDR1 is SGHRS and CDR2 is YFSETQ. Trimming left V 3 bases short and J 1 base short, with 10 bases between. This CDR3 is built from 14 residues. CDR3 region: CASSSGQIQETQYF. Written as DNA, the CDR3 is TGCGCCAGCAGCTCCGGACAGATCCAAGAGACCCAGTACTTC.

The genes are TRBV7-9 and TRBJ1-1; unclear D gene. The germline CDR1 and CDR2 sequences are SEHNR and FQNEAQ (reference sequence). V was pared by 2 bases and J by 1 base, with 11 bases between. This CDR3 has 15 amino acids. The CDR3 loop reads CASSLMGAANTEAFF. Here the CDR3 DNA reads TGTGCCAGCAGCTTAATGGGAGCGGCGAACACTGAAGCTTTCTTT.

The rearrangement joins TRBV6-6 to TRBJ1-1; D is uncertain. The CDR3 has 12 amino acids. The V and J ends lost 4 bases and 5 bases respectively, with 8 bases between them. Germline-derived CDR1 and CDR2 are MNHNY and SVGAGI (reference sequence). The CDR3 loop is CASSFLGTEAFF. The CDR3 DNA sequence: TGTGCCAGCAGTTTCCTCGGGACTGAAGCTTTCTTT.

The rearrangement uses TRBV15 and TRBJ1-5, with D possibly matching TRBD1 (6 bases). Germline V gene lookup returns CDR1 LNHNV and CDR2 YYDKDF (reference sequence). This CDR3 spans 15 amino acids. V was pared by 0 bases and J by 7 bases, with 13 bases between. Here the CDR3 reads CATSRDRGARQPQHF. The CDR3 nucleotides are TGTGCCACCAGCAGAGATCGGGGGGCTCGACAGCCCCAGCATTTT.

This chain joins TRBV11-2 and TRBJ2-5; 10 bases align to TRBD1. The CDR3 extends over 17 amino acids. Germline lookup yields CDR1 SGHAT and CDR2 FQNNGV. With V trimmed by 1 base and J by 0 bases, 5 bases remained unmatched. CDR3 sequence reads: CASSLGQGALDQETQYF. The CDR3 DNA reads TGTGCCAGCAGCTTAGGACAGGGGGCGCTCGACCAAGAGACCCAGTACTTC.

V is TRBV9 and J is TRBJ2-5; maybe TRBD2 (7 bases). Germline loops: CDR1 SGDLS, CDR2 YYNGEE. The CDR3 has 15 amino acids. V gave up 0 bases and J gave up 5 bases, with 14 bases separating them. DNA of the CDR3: TGTGCCAGCAGCGTAGGGAGGGGGAGGGGGGAGACCCAGTACTTC. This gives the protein CASSVGRGRGETQYF.

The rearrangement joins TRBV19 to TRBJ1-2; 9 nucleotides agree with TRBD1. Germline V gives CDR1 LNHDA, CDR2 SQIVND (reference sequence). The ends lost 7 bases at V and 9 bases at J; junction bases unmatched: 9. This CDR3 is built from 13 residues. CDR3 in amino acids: CASNPGQGRSYTF. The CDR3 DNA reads TGTGCCAGTAACCCGGGACAGGGAAGGAGCTACACCTTC.

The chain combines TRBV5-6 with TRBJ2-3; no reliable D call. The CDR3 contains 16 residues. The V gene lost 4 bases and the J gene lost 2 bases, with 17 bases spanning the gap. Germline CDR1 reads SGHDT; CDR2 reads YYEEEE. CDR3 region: CASSPTSESFTDTQYF. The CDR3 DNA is TGTGCCAGCAGCCCGACATCGGAAAGCTTCACAGATACGCAGTATTTT. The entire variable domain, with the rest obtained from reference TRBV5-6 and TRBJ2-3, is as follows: DAGVTQSPTHLIKTRGQQVTLRCSPKSGHDTVSWYQQALGQGPQFIFQYYEEEERQRGNFPDRFSGHQFPNYSSELNVNALLLGDSALYLCASSPTSESFTDTQYFGPGTRLTVL.

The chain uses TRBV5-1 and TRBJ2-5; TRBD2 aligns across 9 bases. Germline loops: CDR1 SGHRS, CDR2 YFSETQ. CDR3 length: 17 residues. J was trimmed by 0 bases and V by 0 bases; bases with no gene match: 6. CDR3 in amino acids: CASSLAASGAYQETQYF. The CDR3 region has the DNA TGCGCCAGCAGCTTGGCGGCTAGCGGGGCGTACCAAGAGACCCAGTACTTC.

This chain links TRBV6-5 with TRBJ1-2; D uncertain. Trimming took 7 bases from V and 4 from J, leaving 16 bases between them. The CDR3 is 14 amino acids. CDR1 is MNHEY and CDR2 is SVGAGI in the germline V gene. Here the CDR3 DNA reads TGTGCCAGCACCAGCGGACCCACCAGCTATGGCTACACCTTC. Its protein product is CASTSGPTSYGYTF.

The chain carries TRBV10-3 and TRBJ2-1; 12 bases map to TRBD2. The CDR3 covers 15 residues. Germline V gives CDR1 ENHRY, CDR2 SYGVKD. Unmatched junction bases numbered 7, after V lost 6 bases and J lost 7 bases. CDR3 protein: CAISALAGGKNEQFF. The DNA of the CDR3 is TGTGCCATCAGCGCCCTAGCGGGGGGGAAGAATGAGCAGTTCTTC.

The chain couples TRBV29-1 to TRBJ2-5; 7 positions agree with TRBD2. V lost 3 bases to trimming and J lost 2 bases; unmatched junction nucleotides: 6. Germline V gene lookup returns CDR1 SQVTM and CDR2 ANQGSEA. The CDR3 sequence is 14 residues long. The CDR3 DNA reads TGCAGCGTTGAGTTGGGGAGGGGTCAAGAGACCCAGTACTTC. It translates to CSVELGRGQETQYF.

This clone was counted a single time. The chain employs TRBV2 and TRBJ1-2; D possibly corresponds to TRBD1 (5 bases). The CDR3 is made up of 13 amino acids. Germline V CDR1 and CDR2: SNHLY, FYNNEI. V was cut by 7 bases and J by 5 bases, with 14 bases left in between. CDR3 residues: CASTGGFGYGYTF. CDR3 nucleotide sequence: TGTGCCAGCACGGGGGGATTTGGTTATGGCTACACCTTC. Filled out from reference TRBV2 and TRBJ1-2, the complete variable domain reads EPEVTQTPSHQVTQMGQEVILRCVPISNHLYFYWYRQILGQKVEFLVSFYNNEISEKSEIFDDQFSVERPDGSNFTLKIRSTKLEDSAMYFCASTGGFGYGYTFGSGTRLTVV.

The CDR3, as DNA: TGTGCCAGTAGTCCCCCTGGGGGGGGTACTGAAGCTTTCTTT. Its protein is CASSPPGGGTEAFF. The chain links TRBV19 to TRBJ1-1; D is possibly TRBD1 (5 bases). The germline gives CDR1 LNHDA, CDR2 SQIVND (reference sequence). V gave up 5 bases and J gave up 5 bases, with 15 bases separating them. The CDR3 contains 14 residues.

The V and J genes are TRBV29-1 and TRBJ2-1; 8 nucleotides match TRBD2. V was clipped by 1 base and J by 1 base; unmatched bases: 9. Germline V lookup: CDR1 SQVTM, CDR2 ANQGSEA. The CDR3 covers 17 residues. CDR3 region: CSVEGTPGTRSYNEQFF. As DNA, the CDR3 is TGCAGCGTTGAAGGAACCCCCGGGACTAGGTCCTACAATGAGCAGTTCTTC.

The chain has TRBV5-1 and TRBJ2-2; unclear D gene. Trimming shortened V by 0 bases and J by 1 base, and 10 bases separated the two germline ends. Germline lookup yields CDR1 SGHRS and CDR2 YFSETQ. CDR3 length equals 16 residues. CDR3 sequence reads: CASSLARVENTGELFF. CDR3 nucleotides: TGCGCCAGCAGCTTGGCCCGGGTAGAGAACACCGGGGAGCTGTTTTTT.

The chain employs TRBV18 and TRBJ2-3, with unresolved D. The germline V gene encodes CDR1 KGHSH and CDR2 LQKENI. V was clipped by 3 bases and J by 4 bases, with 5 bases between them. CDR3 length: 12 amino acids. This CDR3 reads CASSPGPDTQYF. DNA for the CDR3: TGTGCCAGCTCACCTGGCCCAGATACGCAGTATTTT.

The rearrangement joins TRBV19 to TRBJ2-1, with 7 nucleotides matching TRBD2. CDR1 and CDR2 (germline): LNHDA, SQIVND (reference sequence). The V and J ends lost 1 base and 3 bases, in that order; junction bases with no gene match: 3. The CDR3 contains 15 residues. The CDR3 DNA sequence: TGTGCCAGTAGTATAGGCGGGGGAAACTACAATGAGCAGTTCTTC. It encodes CASSIGGGNYNEQFF.

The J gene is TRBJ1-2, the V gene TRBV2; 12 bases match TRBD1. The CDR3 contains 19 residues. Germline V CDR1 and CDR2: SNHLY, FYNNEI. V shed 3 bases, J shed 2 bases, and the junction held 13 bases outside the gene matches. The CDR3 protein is CASSDSIIGTGGANYGYTF. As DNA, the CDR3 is TGTGCCAGCAGTGACTCAATTATCGGGACAGGGGGCGCAAACTATGGCTACACCTTC.

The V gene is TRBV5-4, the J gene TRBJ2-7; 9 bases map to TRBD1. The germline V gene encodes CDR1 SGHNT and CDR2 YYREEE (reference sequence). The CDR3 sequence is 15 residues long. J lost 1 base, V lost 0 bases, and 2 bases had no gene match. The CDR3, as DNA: TGTGCCAGCAGCTTGGGAGGACAGGGGTCCTACGAGCAGTACTTC. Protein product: CASSLGGQGSYEQYF.

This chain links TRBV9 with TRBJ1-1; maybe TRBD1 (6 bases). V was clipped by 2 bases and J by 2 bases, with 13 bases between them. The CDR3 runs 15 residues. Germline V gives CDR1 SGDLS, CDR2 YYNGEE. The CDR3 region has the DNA TGTGCCAGCAGCGTGCGCGGACAGCCTAACACTGAAGCTTTCTTT. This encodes CASSVRGQPNTEAFF. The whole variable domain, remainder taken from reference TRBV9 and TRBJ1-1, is DSGVTQTPKHLITATGQRVTLRCSPRSGDLSVYWYQQSLDQGLQFLIQYYNGEERAKGNILERFSAQQFPDLHSELNLSSLELGDSALYFCASSVRGQPNTEAFFGQGTRLTVV.

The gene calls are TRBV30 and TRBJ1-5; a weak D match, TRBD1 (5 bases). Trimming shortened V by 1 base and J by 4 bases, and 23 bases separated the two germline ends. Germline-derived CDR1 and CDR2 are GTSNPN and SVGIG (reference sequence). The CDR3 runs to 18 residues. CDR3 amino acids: CAWSAAGKSLLGNQPQHF. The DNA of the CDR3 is TGTGCCTGGAGTGCGGCAGGGAAATCGCTGTTGGGTAATCAGCCCCAGCATTTT.

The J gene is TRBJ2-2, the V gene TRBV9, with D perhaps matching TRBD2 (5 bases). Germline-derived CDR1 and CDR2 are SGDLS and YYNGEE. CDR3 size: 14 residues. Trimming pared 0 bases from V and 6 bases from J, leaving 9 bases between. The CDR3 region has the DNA TGTGCCAGCAGCGTAGCACAGCGGTCCGGGGAGCTGTTTTTT. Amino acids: CASSVAQRSGELFF. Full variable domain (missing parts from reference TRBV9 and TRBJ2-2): DSGVTQTPKHLITATGQRVTLRCSPRSGDLSVYWYQQSLDQGLQFLIQYYNGEERAKGNILERFSAQQFPDLHSELNLSSLELGDSALYFCASSVAQRSGELFFGEGSRLTVL.

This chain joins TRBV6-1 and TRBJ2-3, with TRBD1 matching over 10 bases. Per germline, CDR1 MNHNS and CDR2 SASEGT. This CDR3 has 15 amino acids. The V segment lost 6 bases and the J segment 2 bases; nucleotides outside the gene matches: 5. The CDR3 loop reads CASSGDRGFTDTQYF. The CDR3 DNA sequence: TGTGCCAGCAGCGGGGACAGGGGTTTCACAGATACGCAGTATTTT.

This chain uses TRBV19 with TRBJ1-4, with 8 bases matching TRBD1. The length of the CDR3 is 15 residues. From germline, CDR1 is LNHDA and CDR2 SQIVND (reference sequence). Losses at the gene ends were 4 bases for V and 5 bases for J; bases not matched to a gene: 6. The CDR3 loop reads CASSTARGQNEKLFF. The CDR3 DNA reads TGTGCCAGTAGTACCGCCAGGGGGCAAAATGAAAAACTGTTTTTT.

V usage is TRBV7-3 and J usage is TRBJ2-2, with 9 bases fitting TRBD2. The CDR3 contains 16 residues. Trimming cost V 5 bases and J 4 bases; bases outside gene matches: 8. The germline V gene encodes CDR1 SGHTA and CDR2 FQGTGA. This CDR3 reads CASSPLAGRTTGELFF. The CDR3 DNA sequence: TGTGCCAGCAGCCCTCTAGCGGGGAGAACCACCGGGGAGCTGTTTTTT.

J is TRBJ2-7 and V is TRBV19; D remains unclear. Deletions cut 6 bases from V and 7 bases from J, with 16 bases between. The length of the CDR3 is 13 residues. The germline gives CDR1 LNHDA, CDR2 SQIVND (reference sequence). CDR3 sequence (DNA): TGTGCCAGTAGCCTCGTGGGCTTTGGGGAGCAGTACTTC. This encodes CASSLVGFGEQYF.

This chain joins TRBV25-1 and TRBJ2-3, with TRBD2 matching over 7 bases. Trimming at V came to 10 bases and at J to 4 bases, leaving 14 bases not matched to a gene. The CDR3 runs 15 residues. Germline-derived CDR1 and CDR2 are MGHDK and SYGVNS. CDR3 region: CATDGGSRLSDTQYF. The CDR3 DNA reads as TGTGCCACCGACGGCGGGAGTCGACTATCAGATACGCAGTATTTT.